Listed below are T cell receptor beta chains from one sample, sequenced in a study of cytomegalovirus exposure and HLA in healthy donors. Sequenced by immunoSEQ multiplex PCR; TCRdb stores in-frame clones only, minus some. Of roughly 150,000 clones in the sample, roughly nine tenths are singletons; the top ten hold 0.6% to 0.8%. Sequencing was carried out using PBMCs. These receptors all stem from a man younger than 30 in good health and CMV-seronegative. Each CDR3 is given with its conserved first and last residue. A D gene is named only where the DNA matches it firmly. Size values are once, few and many counts, or a class for expanded clones, and some rows have none.

>NA|TRBV9|TRBJ2-3|NA|17
CASSPANAGSGTDTQYF
TGTGCCAGCAGCCCAGCAAACGCGGGGTCAGGCACAGATACGCAGTATTTT
>TRBD1|TRBV6-5|TRBJ1-5|NA|12
CATGQESRSQHF
TGTGCCACAGGACAGGAATCCCGGTCCCAGCATTTT
>TRBD1|TRBV23-1|TRBJ2-7|NA|18
CASGEKTGTGSTSYEQYF
TGCGCCAGCGGCGAAAAAACCGGGACAGGGTCCACCTCCTACGAGCAGTACTTC
>TRBD1|TRBV30|TRBJ1-4|few|13
CAGQGQGGEKLFF
TGTGCCGGGCAGGGACAGGGCGGTGAAAAACTGTTTTTT
>TRBD2|TRBV4-3|TRBJ2-2|NA|16
CASSQEGGGRSGELFF
TGCGCCAGCAGCCAAGAGGGCGGCGGGAGGTCCGGGGAGCTGTTTTTT
>NA|TRBV15|TRBJ1-1|NA|14
CATSRDATGTEAFF
TGTGCCACCAGCAGAGATGCGACGGGAACTGAAGCTTTCTTT
>NA|TRBV9|TRBJ2-3|NA|14
CASSVDGITDTQYF
TGTGCCAGCAGCGTAGACGGGATCACAGATACGCAGTATTTT
>NA|TRBV5-1|TRBJ2-7|NA|14
CASSPRPGDYEQYF
TGCGCCAGCAGCCCGAGGCCGGGGGATTACGAGCAGTACTTC
>TRBD2|TRBV7-9|TRBJ2-1|NA|13
CASSLEVGGMQFF
TGTGCCAGCAGCTTAGAGGTGGGGGGGATGCAGTTCTTC
>NA|TRBV7-2|TRBJ2-3|NA|14
CASSSGGILDTQYF
TGTGCCAGCAGCTCCGGGGGAATTCTGGATACGCAGTATTTT
>TRBD2|TRBV19|TRBJ2-1|NA|14
CASSMTSAYNEQFF
TGTGCCAGTAGTATGACTAGCGCTTACAATGAGCAGTTCTTC
>TRBD2|TRBV25-1|TRBJ2-2|NA|16
CASSELPGGDTGELFF
TGTGCCAGCAGTGAACTCCCGGGAGGCGACACCGGGGAGCTGTTTTTT
>NA|TRBV30|TRBJ1-2|NA|14
CAWSVLQGYDGYTF
TGTGCCTGGAGTGTACTTCAGGGGTATGATGGCTACACCTTC